Detailed here is one T cell receptor beta chain. Its specificity is unknown. 5' RACE that incorporated UMI labels was used to prepare the TRB cDNA libraries. From its re-call of the 5' RACE reads, TCRdb lists each CDR3 protein once, without DNA. This repertoire includes roughly 24,000 distinct CDR3 sequences. Sorting was done in triplicate for each CD8+ T cell subset (about 300,000 cells each). This CDR3 has 12 residues. CDR1 KGHDR and CDR2 SFDVKD come from the germline V gene. The data derive from a study of CXCR3-negative and CXCR3-positive naive CD8 T cells. Study conclusions and caveats: Cryopreservation partially decreased CXCR3 expression, and most assays used fresh PBMCs. TRBV-TRBJ usage matched between naive CXCR3-negative and CXCR3-positive cells but not between memory cells. Each naive subset displayed comparably high diversity, whereas memory CD8+ cells displayed much lower diversity.

The gene calls are TRBV24-1 and TRBJ2-3. This clonotype was sampled from a human donor in good health. Some clones in this sample may be carry-over from other donors' samples. Sequenced: naive CXCR3- CD8+ T cells from blood. Stated subset: CD45RO-CCR7+CD27+CD95- naive CD8+ T cells lacking CXCR3 (TNR3-). CDR3 amino acids: CATSDVGDTQYF.